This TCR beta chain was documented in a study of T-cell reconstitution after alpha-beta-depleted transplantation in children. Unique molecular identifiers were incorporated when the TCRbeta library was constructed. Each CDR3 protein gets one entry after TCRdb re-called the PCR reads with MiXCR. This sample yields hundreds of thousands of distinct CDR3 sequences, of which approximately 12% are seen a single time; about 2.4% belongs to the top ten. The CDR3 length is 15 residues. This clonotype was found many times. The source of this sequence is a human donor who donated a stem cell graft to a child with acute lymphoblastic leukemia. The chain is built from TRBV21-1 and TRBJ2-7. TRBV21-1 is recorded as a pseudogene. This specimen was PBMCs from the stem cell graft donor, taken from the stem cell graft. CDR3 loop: CASSKGVQVMNEQYF. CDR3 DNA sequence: TGTGCCAGCAGCAAAGGCGTCCAGGTTATGAACGAGCAGTACTTC.